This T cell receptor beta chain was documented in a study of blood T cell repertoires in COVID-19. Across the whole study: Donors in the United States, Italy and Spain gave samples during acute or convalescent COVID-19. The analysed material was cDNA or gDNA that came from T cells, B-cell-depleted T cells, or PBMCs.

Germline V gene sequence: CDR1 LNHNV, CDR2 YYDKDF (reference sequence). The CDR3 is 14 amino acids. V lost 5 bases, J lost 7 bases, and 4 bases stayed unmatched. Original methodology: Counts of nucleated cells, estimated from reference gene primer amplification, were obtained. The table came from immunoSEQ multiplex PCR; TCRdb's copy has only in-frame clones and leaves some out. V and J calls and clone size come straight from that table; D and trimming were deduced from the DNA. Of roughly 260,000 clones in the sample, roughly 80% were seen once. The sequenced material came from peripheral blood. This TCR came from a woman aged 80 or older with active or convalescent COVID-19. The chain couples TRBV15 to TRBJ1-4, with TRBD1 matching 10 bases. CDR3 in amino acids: CATSGGTGAEKLFF. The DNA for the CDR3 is TGTGCCACCAGCGGAGGGACAGGGGCTGAAAAACTGTTTTTT.